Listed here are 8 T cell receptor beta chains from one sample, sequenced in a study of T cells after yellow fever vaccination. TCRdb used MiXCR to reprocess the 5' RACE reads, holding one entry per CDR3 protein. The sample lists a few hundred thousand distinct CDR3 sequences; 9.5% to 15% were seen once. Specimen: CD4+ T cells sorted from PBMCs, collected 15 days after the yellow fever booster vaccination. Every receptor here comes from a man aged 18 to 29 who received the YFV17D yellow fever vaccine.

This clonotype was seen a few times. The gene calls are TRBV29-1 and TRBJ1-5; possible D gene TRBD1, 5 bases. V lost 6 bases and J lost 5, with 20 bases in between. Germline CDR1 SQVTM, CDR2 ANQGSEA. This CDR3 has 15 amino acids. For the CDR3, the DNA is TGCAGCGTGGCGCAGGGACGGGGAGCCGATCAGCCCCAGCATTTT. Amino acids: CSVAQGRGADQPQHF.

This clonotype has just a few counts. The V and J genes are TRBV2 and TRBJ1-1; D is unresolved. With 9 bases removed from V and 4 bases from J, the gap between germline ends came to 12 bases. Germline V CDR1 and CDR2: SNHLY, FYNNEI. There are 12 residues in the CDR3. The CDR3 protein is CARGRAGTEAFF. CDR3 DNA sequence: TGTGCCAGGGGGAGGGCGGGCACTGAAGCTTTCTTT.

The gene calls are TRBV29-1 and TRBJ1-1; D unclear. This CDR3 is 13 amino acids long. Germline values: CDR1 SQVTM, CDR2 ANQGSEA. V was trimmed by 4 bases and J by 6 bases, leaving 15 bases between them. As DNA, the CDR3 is TGCAGCGTTGTCCCGGGTCCAAGAGCTGAAGCTTTCTTT. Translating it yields CSVVPGPRAEAFF.

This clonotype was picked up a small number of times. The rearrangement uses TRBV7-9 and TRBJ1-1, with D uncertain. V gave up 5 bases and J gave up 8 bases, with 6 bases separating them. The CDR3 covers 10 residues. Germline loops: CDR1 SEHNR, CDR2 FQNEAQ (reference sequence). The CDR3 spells CASSEGEAFF. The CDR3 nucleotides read TGTGCCAGCAGCGAGGGAGAAGCTTTCTTT.

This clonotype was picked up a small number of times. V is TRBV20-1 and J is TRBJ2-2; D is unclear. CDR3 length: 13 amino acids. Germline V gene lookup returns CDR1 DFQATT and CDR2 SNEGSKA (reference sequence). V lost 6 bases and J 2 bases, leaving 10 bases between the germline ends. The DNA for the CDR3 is TGCAGTGCGAGATTAGCAAACACCGGGGAGCTGTTTTTT. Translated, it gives CSARLANTGELFF.

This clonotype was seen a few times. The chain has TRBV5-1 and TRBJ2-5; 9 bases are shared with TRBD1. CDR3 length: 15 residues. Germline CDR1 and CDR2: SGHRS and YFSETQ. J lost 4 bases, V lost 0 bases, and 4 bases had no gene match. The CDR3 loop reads CASSLEQGAGETQYF. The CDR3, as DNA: TGCGCCAGCAGCTTGGAACAGGGGGCAGGAGAGACCCAGTACTTC.

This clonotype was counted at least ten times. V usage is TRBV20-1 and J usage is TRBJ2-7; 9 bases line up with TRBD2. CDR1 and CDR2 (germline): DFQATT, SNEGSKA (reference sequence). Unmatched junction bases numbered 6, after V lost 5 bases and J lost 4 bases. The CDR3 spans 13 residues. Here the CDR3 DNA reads TGCAGTGCTTCCGGGACTAGCTCGTACGAGCAGTACTTC. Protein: CSASGTSSYEQYF.

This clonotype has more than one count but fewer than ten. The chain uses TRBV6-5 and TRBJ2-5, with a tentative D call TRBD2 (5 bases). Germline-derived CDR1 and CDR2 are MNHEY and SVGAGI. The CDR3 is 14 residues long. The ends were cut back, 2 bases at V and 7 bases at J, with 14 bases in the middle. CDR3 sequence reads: CASSYGPDAGTQYF. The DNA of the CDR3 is TGTGCCAGCAGTTACGGGCCGGACGCGGGGACCCAGTACTTC.